Below, 9 T cell receptor beta chains from the same sample are listed, as sequenced in a study of human T cells and chemical hapten exposure. As the library was built, unique molecular identifiers were attached to individual cDNA molecules. MiXCR was run by TCRdb on the reads, yielding one entry per CDR3 protein. The sample consists of about 120,000 distinct CDR3 sequences, 6.5% to 10% of them appearing once. Total RNA was isolated from whole blood that had not been fractionated. What was sequenced was whole blood. These receptors all stem from a human donor in good health. Some clones in this sample may be carry-over from other donors' samples.

The rearrangement links TRBV2 to TRBJ1-5; TRBD1 might be the D (6 bases). Germline V CDR1 and CDR2: SNHLY, FYNNEI. Trimming took off 2 bases at V and 7 bases at J, with 15 bases between the two ends. The CDR3 extends over 15 amino acids. The CDR3 coding sequence is TGTGCCAGCAGTGAAAGGGGGGGCGGGGGCCAGCCCCAGCATTTT. This translates into CASSERGGGGQPQHF. Full variable domain (rest looked up from reference TRBV2 and TRBJ1-5): EPEVTQTPSHQVTQMGQEVILRCVPISNHLYFYWYRQILGQKVEFLVSFYNNEISEKSEIFDDQFSVERPDGSNFTLKIRSTKLEDSAMYFCASSERGGGGQPQHFGDGTRLSIL.

This clonotype was counted only a few times. The chain links TRBV7-8 to TRBJ1-2, with no clear D. The CDR3 is made up of 14 amino acids. The germline CDR1 and CDR2 sequences are SGHVS and FQNEAQ. The V and J ends lost 1 base and 4 bases respectively, with 10 bases between them. In DNA form, the CDR3 reads TGTGCCAGCAGCTTAGACGCGGTTGGCTATGGCTACACCTTC. Residues: CASSLDAVGYGYTF.

There are a few counts of this clonotype. This chain uses TRBV12-3 or TRBV12-4 with TRBJ1-3; the match to TRBD1 covers 7 bases. This CDR3 contains 14 residues. V dropped 8 bases and J dropped 2; count of bases not matched to a gene: 6. This chain's CDR3 is CASLETGTGNTIYF. The CDR3 nucleotides read TGTGCCAGCCTGGAGACAGGGACTGGAAACACCATATATTTT.

There are many counts of this clonotype. The rearrangement uses TRBV19 and TRBJ2-1, with 8 positions matching TRBD2. V trimming: 3 bases; J trimming: 4 bases; junction bases outside the gene matches: 14. Germline values: CDR1 LNHDA, CDR2 SQIVND (reference sequence). The CDR3 extends over 18 amino acids. In DNA form, the CDR3 reads TGTGCCAGTAGTATCCGACCTTTGGCTAGCGGGCCTTACAATGAGCAGTTCTTC. Amino acid sequence: CASSIRPLASGPYNEQFF.

This sequence joins TRBV27 and TRBJ1-6; D unresolved. Trimming took 2 bases from V and 11 from J, leaving 10 bases between them. The CDR3 contains 13 residues. Germline loops: CDR1 MNHEY, CDR2 SMNVEV (reference sequence). CDR3 bases: TGTGCCAGCAGTTTAAGCCTTGGGACACCCCTCCACTTT. The encoded protein is CASSLSLGTPLHF.

The rearrangement uses TRBV5-1 and TRBJ2-2, with TRBD2 identical over 13 bases. Trimming removed 5 bases from V and 5 bases from J; junction bases left unmatched: 6. The CDR3 has 16 residues. The germline gives CDR1 SGHRS, CDR2 YFSETQ. The CDR3: CASRRPGLAGTGELFF. The CDR3 DNA reads as TGCGCCAGCAGGCGCCCGGGACTAGCGGGGACCGGGGAGCTGTTTTTT.

On this clonotype: The junction does not match germline at one end; this may be a read error. V usage is TRBV7-2 and J usage is TRBJ2-7; 8 positions match TRBD1. CDR3 length: 12 residues. Germline assignment: CDR1 SGHTA and CDR2 FQGNSA. CDR3 sequence: CASSQGAYERYF. The CDR3 DNA follows: TGTGCCAGCAGTCAGGGGGCCTACGAGCGGTACTTC.

The V call is TRBV6-2 or TRBV6-3, the J call TRBJ1-5; TRBD1 is a possible D gene (6 bases). Trimming took 5 bases from V and 1 from J, leaving 9 bases between them. CDR1 MNHEY and CDR2 SVGEGT come from the germline V gene. The CDR3 contains 14 residues. The CDR3 nucleotides are TGTGCCAGCAGTCTTCAGGGGAGCAATCAGCCCCAGCATTTT. Amino acid sequence: CASSLQGSNQPQHF.

This chain links TRBV15 with TRBJ2-3; TRBD1 might be the D (6 bases). The CDR3 is 13 amino acids. Germline loops: CDR1 LNHNV, CDR2 YYDKDF (reference sequence). V lost 5 bases and J lost 5, with 11 bases in between. CDR3 in amino acids: CATSGTMRDTQYF. The DNA for the CDR3 is TGTGCCACCAGCGGGACAATGAGAGATACGCAGTATTTT.